This section outlines one T cell receptor beta chain sequence together with its context. The antigen is unknown. One end of the junction does not line up with germline, which may come from a read error. The V gene's germline CDR1 is MGHRA and CDR2 YSYEKL. This CDR3 has 18 residues. The data were taken from a study of glioma-infiltrating T cells. Notes on the study in general: Very few CDR3 sequences were shared between tissue and blood.

Using RNA template, CDR3s of TCR alpha and beta were amplified with iRepertoire arm-PCR. Each CDR3 protein is one row after TCRdb ran MiXCR on the multiplex PCR reads. The sample contains roughly 350,000 distinct CDR3 sequences, 41% of which appear only once. Sequencing used glioma tissue, nonneoplastic brain tissue, or PBMCs (not recorded which). The chain is built from TRBV4-1 and TRBJ1-2, with D possibly TRBD1 on 6 matching bases. The origin of this receptor is a human donor with low-grade glioma or glioblastoma, undergoing nonglioma brain surgery, or in good health (not recorded which). As DNA, the CDR3 is TGTGCCAGCAGCCCACCAATGGCCCGCAGGGGTAATGACTATGGCTACACCTTC. It translates to CASSPPMARRGNDYGYTF.